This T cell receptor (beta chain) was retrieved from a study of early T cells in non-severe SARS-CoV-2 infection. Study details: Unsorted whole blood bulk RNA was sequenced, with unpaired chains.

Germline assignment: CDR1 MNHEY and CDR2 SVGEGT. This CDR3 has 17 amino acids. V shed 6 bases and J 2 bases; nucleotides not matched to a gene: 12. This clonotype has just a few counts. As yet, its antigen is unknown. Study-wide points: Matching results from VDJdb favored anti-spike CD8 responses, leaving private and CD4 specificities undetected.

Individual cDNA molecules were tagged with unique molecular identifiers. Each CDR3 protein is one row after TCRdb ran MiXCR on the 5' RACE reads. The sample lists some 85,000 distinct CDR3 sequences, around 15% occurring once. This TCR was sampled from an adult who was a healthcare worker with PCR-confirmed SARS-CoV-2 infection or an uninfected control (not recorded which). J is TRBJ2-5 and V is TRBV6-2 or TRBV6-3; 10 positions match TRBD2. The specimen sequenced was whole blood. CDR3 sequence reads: CASRPSPSGGPQETQYF. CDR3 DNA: TGTGCCAGCAGGCCCTCGCCTAGCGGGGGTCCGCAAGAGACCCAGTACTTC.